These T cell receptor beta chains were read from a single sample in a study of Ad26.COV2.S vaccination and SARS-CoV-2 variants. Assay used: immunoSEQ multiplex PCR; TCRdb lists only in-frame clones, some missing. The table has fewer than 400,000 clones, about 88% seen once. The sequenced sample was peripheral blood, obtained in a trial of Ad26.COV2.S vaccine versus placebo. The receptors shown here come from a person aged 18-65 years who received the Ad26.COV2.S COVID-19 vaccine or a placebo. Both conserved end residues are trimmed from each CDR3. The order of the fields is clone size, CDR3 length, J gene, V gene, CDR3 protein. Clone size is stated in some rows and not others, as once, few, many or a class when expanded.

clone size: .; CDR3 length: 13; J gene: TRBJ1-2; V gene: TRBV6-5; CDR3 protein: ASRTRTGGHYGYT
clone size: .; CDR3 length: 13; J gene: TRBJ2-2; V gene: TRBV7-2; CDR3 protein: ASSFLGQSGGELF
clone size: few; CDR3 length: 14; J gene: TRBJ2-1; V gene: TRBV6-1; CDR3 protein: ASSASIPDLPDEQF
clone size: .; CDR3 length: 13; J gene: TRBJ1-3; V gene: TRBV5-5; CDR3 protein: ASSWGFRMGNTIY
clone size: .; CDR3 length: 12; J gene: TRBJ1-2; V gene: TRBV7-9; CDR3 protein: ASSLDTGWHGYT
clone size: .; CDR3 length: 12; J gene: TRBJ1-4; V gene: TRBV5-1; CDR3 protein: ASSPRATNEKLF
clone size: .; CDR3 length: 10; J gene: TRBJ1-6; V gene: TRBV6-6; CDR3 protein: ASSSNAGALH
clone size: .; CDR3 length: 13; J gene: TRBJ1-2; V gene: TRBV7-9; CDR3 protein: ASSTWTILGYGYT
clone size: .; CDR3 length: 12; J gene: TRBJ2-1; V gene: TRBV7-6; CDR3 protein: ASSYGTRDGEQF
clone size: .; CDR3 length: 11; J gene: TRBJ2-5; V gene: TRBV5-1; CDR3 protein: ASSLGQRETQY
clone size: .; CDR3 length: 9; J gene: TRBJ2-1; V gene: TRBV6-5; CDR3 protein: ATTQVNEQF
clone size: .; CDR3 length: 12; J gene: TRBJ1-1; V gene: TRBV12-5; CDR3 protein: ASGLGGAGLEAF
clone size: .; CDR3 length: 12; J gene: TRBJ1-2; V gene: TRBV6-5; CDR3 protein: ASSYGTALYGYT
clone size: .; CDR3 length: 11; J gene: TRBJ2-3; V gene: TRBV12-3/TRBV12-4; CDR3 protein: ASSFSTGDTQY
clone size: .; CDR3 length: 12; J gene: TRBJ1-2; V gene: TRBV29-1; CDR3 protein: SVDDRGGGYGYT
clone size: .; CDR3 length: 12; J gene: TRBJ2-5; V gene: TRBV3-1/TRBV3-2; CDR3 protein: ASRDRGVQETQY
clone size: .; CDR3 length: 12; J gene: TRBJ2-7; V gene: TRBV7-2; CDR3 protein: ASSLPGPSYEQY
clone size: .; CDR3 length: 12; J gene: TRBJ1-1; V gene: TRBV11-3; CDR3 protein: ASSSGQGPTNAF
clone size: once; CDR3 length: 11; J gene: TRBJ1-1; V gene: TRBV2; CDR3 protein: ASFIREGTEAF
clone size: .; CDR3 length: 12; J gene: TRBJ1-6; V gene: TRBV5-1; CDR3 protein: ASSFETFNSPLH
clone size: .; CDR3 length: 13; J gene: TRBJ1-2; V gene: TRBV11-2; CDR3 protein: ASSLARGIYYGYT
clone size: .; CDR3 length: 11; J gene: TRBJ1-1; V gene: TRBV12-3/TRBV12-4; CDR3 protein: ASRVGRNTEAF
clone size: .; CDR3 length: 11; J gene: TRBJ2-3; V gene: TRBV5-1; CDR3 protein: ASSLEGEYTQY
clone size: .; CDR3 length: 12; J gene: TRBJ1-2; V gene: TRBV7-2; CDR3 protein: ASSLDRARSGYT
clone size: .; CDR3 length: 13; J gene: TRBJ1-1; V gene: TRBV18; CDR3 protein: ASSPLNGGDTEAF
clone size: .; CDR3 length: 15; J gene: TRBJ2-3; V gene: TRBV11-2; CDR3 protein: ASSVVRTSGGTDTQY
clone size: .; CDR3 length: 12; J gene: TRBJ1-2; V gene: TRBV13; CDR3 protein: ASSERGQGHGYT